The 15 T cell receptor beta chains below come from one sample, sequenced in a study of monozygotic twins with inflammatory bowel disease. From its re-call of the 5' RACE reads, TCRdb lists each CDR3 protein once, without DNA. Reported are about 140,000 distinct CDR3 sequences; the ten largest clones contain approximately 1.2%. What was sequenced was blood. The receptors were gathered from a human donor with ulcerative colitis or Crohn's disease, or a healthy co-twin of an affected twin (not recorded which).

The chain links TRBV28 to TRBJ2-3; absent DNA, TCRdb's TRBD2 call cannot be checked. The CDR3 totals 14 residues. Germline values: CDR1 MDHEN, CDR2 SYDVKM. CDR3 in amino acids: CVAGGPASTDTQYF.

The rearrangement uses TRBV12-3 or TRBV12-4 and TRBJ2-5; there is no DNA to check the TCRdb D call of TRBD1. There are 16 residues in the CDR3. The CDR3 sequence is CASSLGNRGRQETQYF.

The rearrangement joins TRBV7-3 to TRBJ1-6; TCRdb reports TRBD1, a call that lacks DNA to check it against. CDR1 is SGHTA and CDR2 is FQGTGA in the germline V gene. The CDR3 extends over 15 amino acids. This chain's CDR3 is CASRYTGGADSPLHF.

The V gene is TRBV6-4, the J gene TRBJ2-3; TCRdb returns TRBD2, unconfirmable since there is no DNA. This CDR3 comprises 14 residues. Germline V gene sequence: CDR1 MRHNA, CDR2 SNTAGT. The CDR3 loop reads CASSATGTPDTQYF.

The chain uses TRBV7-9 and TRBJ2-7. The CDR3 spans 12 residues. Germline V gives CDR1 SEHNR, CDR2 FQNEAQ (reference sequence). This CDR3 reads CASSPGPYEQYF.

The chain is built from TRBV12-3 or TRBV12-4 and TRBJ2-7; TCRdb names TRBD2, which stays unverified in the absence of DNA. The CDR3 runs 15 residues. The chain's CDR3 is CASSPQAGGWYEQYF.

The chain has TRBV29-1 and TRBJ2-2; TCRdb gives TRBD1 as the D gene, but with no DNA this cannot be confirmed. Germline CDR1 and CDR2: SQVTM and ANQGSEA. The CDR3 covers 11 residues. The CDR3 region is CSSRGTGELFF.

This chain uses TRBV24-1 with TRBJ2-7; TCRdb designates TRBD2, a call that cannot be tested without DNA. The germline CDR1 and CDR2 sequences are KGHDR and SFDVKD. This CDR3 has 15 residues. CDR3 in amino acids: CATSDGRDWRHEQYF.

The chain uses TRBV19 and TRBJ1-1; with no DNA, the TCRdb D assignment of TRBD1 cannot be verified. Germline-derived CDR1 and CDR2 are LNHDA and SQIVND (reference sequence). The CDR3 runs 14 residues. CDR3 protein: CASSIGTANTEAFF.

V gene TRBV10-3 combines with J gene TRBJ2-2. The CDR3 totals 14 residues. Germline lookup yields CDR1 ENHRY and CDR2 SYGVKD. CDR3 sequence: CAIRVHENTGELFF.

This rearrangement joins TRBV5-1 to TRBJ1-1; TCRdb proposes TRBD1, but this gene call is untestable without DNA. Germline V gene lookup returns CDR1 SGHRS and CDR2 YFSETQ. This CDR3 comprises 16 residues. CDR3 sequence: CASSVGQGVIKAEAFF.

The chain couples TRBV27 to TRBJ2-7; the D gene TCRdb calls, TRBD1, cannot be checked with no DNA. Germline V CDR1 and CDR2: MNHEY, SMNVEV (reference sequence). The CDR3 totals 14 residues. The CDR3 loop is CASSWAGEAYEQYF.

The chain joins TRBV7-9 to TRBJ2-2; with no DNA, the TCRdb D assignment of TRBD1 cannot be verified. Germline CDR1 is SEHNR and CDR2 is FQNEAQ (reference sequence). The CDR3 is made up of 16 amino acids. The CDR3 spells CASSLGGRRNTGELFF.

The V and J genes are TRBV5-1 and TRBJ2-3; the TCRdb call, TRBD1, lacks DNA for checking. The germline gives CDR1 SGHRS, CDR2 YFSETQ. The CDR3 has 15 residues. The CDR3 protein is CASSIRDRGTDTQYF.

The chain recombines TRBV14 with TRBJ2-5; the TCRdb D gene call, TRBD1, has no DNA to confirm it. The CDR3 is made up of 15 amino acids. The germline CDR1 and CDR2 sequences are SGHDN and FVKESK. CDR3 amino acids: CASSPKQGPQETQYF.